This TCR beta chain was sequenced during a study of CD8 T cells in ankylosing spondylitis. The study, taken as a whole, reports: Clones linked with disease were CD8+ and fairly uncommon in the peripheral blood. Clones linked to disease were reported to show significant enrichment in matched ankylosing spondylitis synovial fluid.

The CDR3 consists of 14 residues. Germline assignment: CDR1 GTSNPN and CDR2 SVGIG (reference sequence). V gave up 0 bases and J gave up 0 bases, with 7 bases separating them. A word on this clonotype: Its antigen is not known.

As the method for making TCR beta libraries, quantitative 5'-RACE with molecular barcodes was used. TCRdb processed the 5' RACE reads anew with MiXCR; each CDR3 protein has one entry. The data contain approximately 350,000 distinct CDR3 sequences, around 15% of them singletons. The material sequenced was blood, either unsorted or a sorted T cell fraction (not recorded which). The chain is built from TRBV30 and TRBJ2-3, with D unclear. The TCR was taken from a male donor with ankylosing spondylitis or in good health (not recorded which). The CDR3 loop is CAWSVRKSTDTQYF. CDR3 DNA: TGTGCCTGGAGTGTACGGAAGAGCACAGATACGCAGTATTTT. Drawing the rest from reference TRBV30 and TRBJ2-3, the complete variable domain is SQTIHQWPATLVQPVGSPLSLECTVEGTSNPNLYWYRQAAGRGLQLLFYSVGIGQISSEVPQNLSASRPQDRQFILSSKKLLLSDSGFYLCAWSVRKSTDTQYFGPGTRLTVL.